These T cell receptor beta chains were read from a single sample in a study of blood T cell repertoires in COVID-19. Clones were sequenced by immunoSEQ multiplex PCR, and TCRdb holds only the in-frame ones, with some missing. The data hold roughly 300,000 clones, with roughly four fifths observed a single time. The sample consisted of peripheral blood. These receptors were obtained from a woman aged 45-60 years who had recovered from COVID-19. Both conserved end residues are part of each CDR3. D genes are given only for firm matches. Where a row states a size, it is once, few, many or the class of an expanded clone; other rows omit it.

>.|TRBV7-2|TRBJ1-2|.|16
CASSPLGLEGRKGYTF
TGTGCCAGCAGCCCTCTCGGGTTGGAGGGAAGGAAGGGCTACACCTTC
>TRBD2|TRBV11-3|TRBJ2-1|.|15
CASSLTSGHYNEQFF
TGTGCCAGCAGCCTGACTAGCGGCCACTACAATGAGCAGTTCTTC
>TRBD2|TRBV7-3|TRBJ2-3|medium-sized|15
CASSRSGGEGDTQYF
TGTGCCAGCAGCCGAAGCGGGGGAGAGGGAGATACGCAGTATTTT
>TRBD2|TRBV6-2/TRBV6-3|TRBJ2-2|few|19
CASSSWTSGRAYNTGELFF
TGTGCCAGCAGTTCGTGGACTAGCGGGAGGGCCTACAACACCGGGGAGCTGTTTTTT
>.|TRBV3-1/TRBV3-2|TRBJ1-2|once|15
CASSPGGGWCYGYTF
TGTGCCAGCAGCCCCGGGGGGGGTTGGTGCTATGGCTACACCTTC
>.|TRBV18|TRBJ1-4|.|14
CASSPGSRIEKLFF
TGTGCCAGCTCACCAGGATCCAGGATCGAAAAACTGTTTTTT
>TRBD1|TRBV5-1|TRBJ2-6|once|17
CASSSGTGGSGANVLTF
TGCGCCAGCAGCTCCGGGACAGGGGGCTCTGGGGCCAACGTCCTGACTTTC
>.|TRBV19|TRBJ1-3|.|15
CASSIASLSGNTIYF
TGTGCCAGTAGTATCGCGTCGCTCTCTGGAAACACCATATATTTT
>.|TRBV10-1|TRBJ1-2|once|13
CASRYEVRTGYTF
TGCGCCAGCAGGTATGAGGTGAGAACCGGCTACACCTTC
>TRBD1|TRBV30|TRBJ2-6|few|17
CAAYRGRLGSGANVLTF
TGTGCCGCCTACAGGGGGCGCCTTGGGTCTGGGGCCAACGTCCTGACTTTC
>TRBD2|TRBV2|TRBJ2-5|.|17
CASSPSPTSGGRETQYF
TGTGCCAGCAGTCCCAGCCCGACTAGCGGGGGGAGAGAGACCCAGTACTTC
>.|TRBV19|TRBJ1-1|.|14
CASSTPYSGAEAFF
TGTGCCAGTAGTACCCCTTATTCCGGGGCTGAAGCTTTCTTT
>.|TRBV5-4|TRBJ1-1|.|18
CASSPRDGIRQFRLEAFF
TGTGCCAGCAGCCCGCGGGACGGAATACGTCAGTTTCGGTTAGAAGCTTTCTTT
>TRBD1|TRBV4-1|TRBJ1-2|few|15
CASSQGDRGYYGYTF
TGCGCCAGCAGCCAAGGGGACAGGGGATACTATGGCTACACCTTC